A single sample is the source of the 20 T cell receptor beta chains below, sequenced in a study of identical twins. TCRdb passed the 5' RACE reads through MiXCR, listing each CDR3 protein once. The data hold about 530,000 distinct CDR3 sequences, with approximately 14% observed a single time. These same data were also listed under a study on yellow fever vaccine responses in identical twins.

The source material was CD4+ T cells sorted from blood. These receptors were collected from a woman aged 18-29 years in good health.

J is TRBJ2-1 and V is TRBV18; D is perhaps TRBD2 (6 bases). The germline V gene encodes CDR1 KGHSH and CDR2 LQKENI. The ends were cut back, 3 bases at V and 10 bases at J, with 13 bases in the middle. The CDR3 runs 13 residues. The CDR3 spells CASSPLMAGEQFF. The DNA for the CDR3 is TGTGCCAGCTCACCTCTAATGGCGGGAGAGCAGTTCTTC.

V is TRBV20-1 and J is TRBJ2-1; D uncertain. V was trimmed by 3 bases and J by 4 bases, leaving 10 bases between them. The CDR3 spans 13 residues. Germline assignment: CDR1 DFQATT and CDR2 SNEGSKA (reference sequence). CDR3 residues: CSARGEQYNEQFF. DNA of the CDR3: TGCAGTGCTAGGGGCGAGCAGTACAATGAGCAGTTCTTC.

CDR3 protein: CSVATSGTIGGEQYF. Here the CDR3 DNA reads TGCAGCGTTGCGACTAGCGGGACAATTGGGGGCGAGCAGTACTTC. The gene calls are TRBV29-1 and TRBJ2-7; TRBD2 matches 11 bases. CDR1 is SQVTM and CDR2 is ANQGSEA in the germline V gene. With 4 bases clipped from V and 6 bases from J, the junction kept 11 bases outside the gene matches. The CDR3 is made up of 15 amino acids.

This clonotype was observed a few times. This sequence joins TRBV5-6 and TRBJ2-2; no firm D call. V shed 1 base and J shed 1 base, with 8 bases lying between them. Germline loops: CDR1 SGHDT, CDR2 YYEEEE. The CDR3 spans 15 residues. The CDR3 sequence is CASSLPLKNTGELFF. The CDR3 DNA sequence: TGTGCCAGCAGCTTGCCCCTGAAGAACACCGGGGAGCTGTTTTTT.

In its sample, this clonotype was seen many times. This rearrangement joins TRBV6-1 to TRBJ2-1, with 9 positions matching TRBD1. V lost 4 bases, J lost 5 bases, and 9 bases stayed unmatched. The germline gives CDR1 MNHNS, CDR2 SASEGT. This CDR3 is 16 amino acids long. The CDR3 nucleotides read TGTGCCAGCAGTGGACCGGGACAGGGATCTGACAATGAGCAGTTCTTC. Its protein product is CASSGPGQGSDNEQFF.

This sequence joins TRBV14 and TRBJ2-1; 9 bases fit TRBD2. Germline assignment: CDR1 SGHDN and CDR2 FVKESK. The junction had 11 bases not matched to a gene; V was cut back by 7 bases and J by 4 bases. The CDR3 length is 16 residues. CDR3 sequence: CASTNRGLAGYNEQFF. The CDR3 DNA is TGTGCCAGCACCAACCGAGGGCTAGCGGGATACAATGAGCAGTTCTTC.

The rearrangement joins TRBV20-1 to TRBJ2-1, with D maybe TRBD2 (5 bases). The germline V and J ends were trimmed by 8 bases and 4 bases, with 12 bases remaining between them. The germline V gene encodes CDR1 DFQATT and CDR2 SNEGSKA (reference sequence). CDR3 length: 12 residues. This CDR3 reads CSPKGLYNEQFF. CDR3 DNA: TGCAGTCCAAAAGGACTGTACAATGAGCAGTTCTTC.

Only a few counts were recorded for this clonotype. The CDR3 sequence: CASTLPGENYGYTF. CDR3 nucleotides: TGTGCCAGCACCCTACCAGGGGAGAACTATGGCTACACCTTC. The chain carries TRBV11-2 and TRBJ1-2; D is possibly TRBD1 (6 bases). The CDR3 is made up of 14 amino acids. Germline V CDR1 and CDR2: SGHAT, FQNNGV. Trimming removed 7 bases from V and 2 bases from J, with 14 bases in between.

This clonotype turned up a few times. V is TRBV7-2 and J is TRBJ2-3; D assignment may be TRBD1 or TRBD2 (5 bases each). Germline loops: CDR1 SGHTA, CDR2 FQGNSA. The CDR3 contains 16 residues. V lost 3 bases and J lost 3, with 16 bases in between. CDR3 coding DNA: TGTGCCAGCAGCTTGGGGGACGCGATAAGGACAGATACGCAGTATTTT. Protein product: CASSLGDAIRTDTQYF.

The chain links TRBV12-3 or TRBV12-4 to TRBJ2-1; 7 bases match TRBD2. J was trimmed by 2 bases and V by 7 bases; bases with no gene match: 8. The CDR3 is made up of 15 amino acids. The CDR3 loop is CASKGTTKTYNEQFF. The CDR3 nucleotides read TGTGCCAGCAAGGGGACTACCAAAACCTACAATGAGCAGTTCTTC.

This clonotype was observed many times. The J gene is TRBJ2-1, the V gene TRBV12-3 or TRBV12-4; D call uncertain. This CDR3 region has 13 residues. Trimming removed 4 bases from V and 7 bases from J, with 11 bases in between. The CDR3 here is CASSSRYVNEQFF. DNA of the CDR3: TGTGCCAGCAGTTCTCGGTACGTGAATGAGCAGTTCTTC.

This clonotype was observed a few times. The V call is TRBV24-1, the J call TRBJ2-1; TRBD2 agrees at 10 bases. The CDR3 consists of 16 residues. V lost 1 base and J lost 7; bases outside the gene matches: 6. The germline V gene encodes CDR1 KGHDR and CDR2 SFDVKD. CDR3 region: CATSDLEAGGTNEQFF. For the CDR3, the DNA is TGTGCCACCAGTGATTTAGAAGCGGGAGGGACGAATGAGCAGTTCTTC.

Here the CDR3 DNA reads TGTGCCAGCAGCCAAGAGAAGCGGGAAAATGAGCAGTTCTTC. Protein sequence: CASSQEKRENEQFF. The rearrangement links TRBV3-1 to TRBJ2-1; 7 nucleotides match TRBD2. Unmatched junction bases numbered 3, after V lost 0 bases and J lost 7 bases. Germline CDR1 LGHDT, CDR2 YNNKEL (reference sequence). The CDR3 runs 14 residues.

The V call is TRBV20-1, the J call TRBJ2-1; either TRBD1 or TRBD2 may supply D (6 bases each). Germline-derived CDR1 and CDR2 are DFQATT and SNEGSKA (reference sequence). V dropped 3 bases and J dropped 7 bases, with 22 bases sitting between them. The CDR3 is made up of 16 amino acids. The CDR3 DNA reads as TGCAGTGCTAGGAACCCTGCGGGACACCTCGGGAATGAGCAGTTCTTC. It specifies CSARNPAGHLGNEQFF.

This sequence joins TRBV5-1 and TRBJ2-1; possibly TRBD1 for D (7 bases). Trimming removed 1 base at V and 8 bases at J, with 13 bases between. Germline V gene sequence: CDR1 SGHRS, CDR2 YFSETQ. The CDR3 consists of 14 residues. CDR3 loop: CASSLYQGGYEQFF. The DNA of the CDR3 is TGCGCCAGCAGCTTGTACCAGGGGGGCTATGAGCAGTTCTTC. The full variable domain, its missing parts supplied by reference TRBV5-1 and TRBJ2-1, is KAGVTQTPRYLIKTRGQQVTLSCSPISGHRSVSWYQQTPGQGLQFLFEYFSETQRNKGNFPGRFSGRQFSNSRSEMNVSTLELGDSALYLCASSLYQGGYEQFFGPGTRLTVL.

The chain uses TRBV11-3 and TRBJ2-7, with 10 bases aligning to TRBD2. CDR1 and CDR2 from the germline V gene are SGHNT and YENEEA. V trimming: 5 bases; J trimming: 2 bases; junction bases outside the gene matches: 6. This CDR3 region has 15 residues. CDR3 nucleotide sequence: TGTGCCAGCAGCACTAGCGGGAAGACGGCCTACGAGCAGTACTTC. It yields the protein CASSTSGKTAYEQYF.

This clonotype came up a few times. The chain combines TRBV7-9 with TRBJ2-6; D possibly corresponds to TRBD1 (6 bases). CDR3 length: 16 residues. From germline, CDR1 is SEHNR and CDR2 FQNEAQ (reference sequence). Trimming stripped 7 bases from V and 0 bases from J, with 13 bases between. CDR3 protein: CASTQGIGSGANVLTF. CDR3 coding DNA: TGTGCCAGCACCCAGGGGATAGGCTCTGGGGCCAACGTCCTGACTTTC.

This clonotype was observed a handful of times. This chain connects TRBV12-3 or TRBV12-4 to TRBJ2-7, with D uncertain. Trimming stripped 1 base from V and 3 bases from J, with 10 bases between. The CDR3 length is 14 residues. The CDR3: CASSLGTGHYEQYV. The CDR3, as DNA: TGTGCCAGCAGTTTAGGGACGGGCCACTACGAGCAGTACGTC.

This chain uses TRBV3-1 with TRBJ2-1, with D perhaps TRBD2 (6 bases). The germline gives CDR1 LGHDT, CDR2 YNNKEL (reference sequence). The CDR3 totals 16 residues. V was clipped by 1 base and J by 0 bases, with 10 bases between them. The CDR3 sequence is CASSQASASSYNEQFF. CDR3 nucleotides: TGTGCCAGCAGCCAAGCTAGCGCGAGCTCCTACAATGAGCAGTTCTTC.

This clonotype appeared a few times. The V and J genes are TRBV6-2 or TRBV6-3 and TRBJ1-1; D uncertain. V was pared by 2 bases and J by 10 bases, with 17 bases between. Germline V gives CDR1 MNHEY, CDR2 SVGEGT. The CDR3 has 14 residues. This CDR3 is CASSYGHVIYLAFF. CDR3 bases: TGTGCCAGCAGTTACGGGCACGTCATTTATTTAGCTTTCTTT.